Sequencing of this T cell receptor (beta chain) was carried out in a study of cytomegalovirus exposure and HLA in healthy donors. As for the study in general: Researchers found that approximately 85% of just under 400 genotyped donors fell within the Caucasian-associated ancestry cluster. The study's findings and limits: Of the V segments, some could not be distinguished, including TRBV6-2 and TRBV6-3, and were excluded. As was reported, the HLA-A and HLA-B alleles of most subjects were accurately predicted from TCR beta sequences. A later analysis found TCR association rates differed by HLA locus, highest for DRB1 and lowest for HLA-C.

Both 60 Vbeta primers and 13 Jbeta primers went into the PCR. Profiling relied on immunoSEQ multiplex PCR, and the TCRdb table lists in-frame clones only, not all of them. The sample has 100,000 to 150,000 clones; around 84% are singletons. The V and J ends lost 5 bases and 6 bases, in that order; junction bases with no gene match: 8. Per the germline V gene, CDR1 is MNHEY and CDR2 is SMNVEV (reference sequence). This CDR3 has 15 residues. Worth noting for this clone: Its matching antigen is unknown.

The receptor was isolated from a woman in her thirties or forties in good health and CMV-seronegative. The chain recombines TRBV27 with TRBJ2-1; 9 bases map to TRBD2. The sample was PBMCs. The CDR3 coding sequence is TGTGCCAGCAGTACTGGGGCGGGAGGGTTCAATGAGCAGTTCTTC. This gives the protein CASSTGAGGFNEQFF.